These 20 T cell receptor beta chains were sequenced from one sample in a study of cytomegalovirus exposure and HLA in healthy donors. PCR was performed using 60 Vbeta and 13 Jbeta primers. TCRdb keeps only in-frame clones here, not all; method: immunoSEQ multiplex PCR. The sample yields roughly 120,000 clones, about 80% seen once. The sample comprised PBMCs. These receptors all come from a man younger than 35 in good health and CMV-seronegative.

The genes are TRBV18 and TRBJ2-1, with TRBD2 identical over 10 bases. V was clipped by 4 bases and J by 9 bases; unmatched bases: 6. This CDR3 is built from 14 residues. Per germline, CDR1 KGHSH and CDR2 LQKENI. The CDR3 sequence: CASSLGLADSEQFF. DNA for the CDR3: TGTGCCAGCTCACTTGGACTAGCGGACAGTGAGCAGTTCTTC.

The V gene is TRBV5-1, the J gene TRBJ2-2; perhaps TRBD1 as D (5 bases). With 2 bases removed from V and 0 bases from J, the gap between germline ends came to 8 bases. The germline V gene has CDR1 SGHRS and CDR2 YFSETQ. This CDR3 spans 15 amino acids. CDR3 protein: CASSLGVSNTGELFF. In DNA form, the CDR3 reads TGCGCCAGCAGCTTAGGGGTATCGAACACCGGGGAGCTGTTTTTT.

Notes on this clone: In the same sample, other DNA sequences code for this CDR3. This rearrangement joins TRBV28 to TRBJ2-7; D not resolved. V shed 5 bases and J shed 4 bases, with 9 bases lying between them. The CDR3 has 12 residues. Germline V gives CDR1 MDHEN, CDR2 SYDVKM. Written as DNA, the CDR3 is TGTGCCAGCAGTCCACGAGCTTACGAGCAGTACTTC. Translation gives CASSPRAYEQYF.

The CDR3 loop reads CSARTSGSGYNEQFF. CDR3 nucleotide sequence: TGCAGCGCCAGGACTAGCGGGAGTGGTTACAATGAGCAGTTCTTC. The chain couples TRBV29-1 to TRBJ2-1; TRBD2 matches 13 bases. This CDR3 spans 15 amino acids. The trim removed 7 bases at V and 4 bases at J, leaving 7 bases unmatched. Germline CDR1 is SQVTM and CDR2 is ANQGSEA.

The chain uses TRBV19 and TRBJ2-3, with 8 bases fitting TRBD1. In germline, CDR1 is LNHDA, CDR2 SQIVND (reference sequence). The CDR3 loop spans 14 amino acids. Unmatched junction bases numbered 6, after V lost 8 bases and J lost 2 bases. CDR3 nucleotide sequence: TGTGCCAGTGATGACAGGGGTGACACAGATACGCAGTATTTT. Protein product: CASDDRGDTDTQYF.

V usage is TRBV19 and J usage is TRBJ2-3; the D gene is possibly TRBD1 (5 bases). The CDR3 runs 13 residues. The germline V and J ends were trimmed by 6 bases and 0 bases, with 7 bases remaining between them. The germline V gene has CDR1 LNHDA and CDR2 SQIVND (reference sequence). In nucleotides, the CDR3 is TGTGCCAGTAGACAGGCTAGCACAGATACGCAGTATTTT. Translated, it gives CASRQASTDTQYF.

This chain joins TRBV30 and TRBJ1-1; D remains ambiguous. CDR1 and CDR2 from the germline V gene are GTSNPN and SVGIG (reference sequence). V dropped 4 bases and J dropped 9 bases, with 12 bases sitting between them. This CDR3 comprises 11 residues. The CDR3: CAWTFDFQAFF. The CDR3 coding sequence is TGTGCCTGGACCTTCGACTTCCAAGCTTTCTTT.

The count of this clone is one. As DNA, the CDR3 is TGTGCCAGCAGCCCAACTAGCGGAAACTACAATGAGCAGTTCTTC. It translates to CASSPTSGNYNEQFF. V gene TRBV11-2 combines with J gene TRBJ2-1; the match to TRBD2 covers 8 bases. Germline CDR1 reads SGHAT; CDR2 reads FQNNGV. The CDR3 loop spans 15 amino acids. V was clipped by 5 bases and J by 3 bases; unmatched bases: 6.

The chain uses TRBV5-1 and TRBJ2-1; TRBD2 agrees at 15 bases. The junction had 24 bases not matched to a gene; V was cut back by 4 bases and J by 1 base. CDR3 length equals 24 residues. From germline, CDR1 is SGHRS and CDR2 YFSETQ. The CDR3 bases are TGCGCCAGCAGCCACTCGACCTGGACTAGCGGGAGGGCCAGTTCCGTCCGGTCCTACAATGAGCAGTTCTTC. It translates to CASSHSTWTSGRASSVRSYNEQFF.

The V and J genes are TRBV9 and TRBJ2-1; TRBD2 is a possible D gene (6 bases). The V gene's germline CDR1 is SGDLS and CDR2 YYNGEE. The CDR3 totals 17 residues. V gave up 2 bases and J gave up 0 bases, with 15 bases separating them. CDR3 in amino acids: CASSVTTSTVSYNEQFF. CDR3 coding DNA: TGTGCCAGCAGCGTGACGACTAGTACGGTCTCCTACAATGAGCAGTTCTTC.

V usage is TRBV5-1 and J usage is TRBJ2-1; 7 nucleotides match TRBD1. CDR1 is SGHRS and CDR2 is YFSETQ in the germline V gene. This CDR3 has 15 residues. V shed 0 bases, J shed 9 bases, and the junction held 9 bases outside the gene matches. For the CDR3, the DNA is TGCGCCAGCAGCTTGGTAGCAGGGGGTGTCGGTGAGCAGTTCTTC. Protein: CASSLVAGGVGEQFF. Full variable domain (missing parts from reference TRBV5-1 and TRBJ2-1): KAGVTQTPRYLIKTRGQQVTLSCSPISGHRSVSWYQQTPGQGLQFLFEYFSETQRNKGNFPGRFSGRQFSNSRSEMNVSTLELGDSALYLCASSLVAGGVGEQFFGPGTRLTVL.

The chain joins TRBV18 to TRBJ1-5; D unresolved. CDR1 is KGHSH and CDR2 is LQKENI in the germline V gene. Trimming cost V 0 bases and J 6 bases, with 12 bases left between them. The CDR3 runs to 15 residues. This CDR3 is CASSPPEKSAQPQHF. CDR3 sequence (DNA): TGTGCCAGCTCACCACCAGAGAAGTCCGCTCAGCCCCAGCATTTT.

The CDR3 DNA follows: TGTGCCAGCAGCCGACAGGTAAATCAGCCCCAGCATTTT. Amino acid sequence: CASSRQVNQPQHF. This rearrangement joins TRBV6-5 to TRBJ1-5, with D possibly being TRBD1 (6 bases). Germline CDR1 is MNHEY and CDR2 is SVGAGI. Trimming took off 6 bases at V and 4 bases at J, with 10 bases between the two ends. This CDR3 has 13 amino acids.

This clone occurred once. This chain links TRBV6-5 with TRBJ2-5, with TRBD1 matching over 10 bases. The J call may not be correct, given that the DNA end is closer to TRBJ2-7. Germline V gene data show CDR1 as MNHEY and CDR2 as SVGAGI. The CDR3 is 14 residues long. CDR3 DNA: TGTGCCAGTCGACAGGGGGCAGCCGGGTACGAGCAGTACTTC. It translates to CASRQGAAGYEQYF.

The chain recombines TRBV27 with TRBJ2-1; D is unresolved. Trimming cost V 6 bases and J 2 bases, with 11 bases left between them. The CDR3 is 14 amino acids. CDR1 and CDR2 from the germline V gene are MNHEY and SMNVEV (reference sequence). CDR3 DNA sequence: TGTGCCAGCAGGTCTAACCCTCCCTACAATGAGCAGTTCTTC. It is translated as CASRSNPPYNEQFF.

The chain couples TRBV28 to TRBJ1-1, with 8 bases fitting TRBD1. V dropped 7 bases and J dropped 4; count of bases not matched to a gene: 11. CDR3 length equals 15 residues. Germline CDR1 and CDR2: MDHEN and SYDVKM. The CDR3 spells CASTQTGGGSTEAFF. CDR3 coding DNA: TGTGCCAGCACCCAAACAGGGGGAGGAAGCACTGAAGCTTTCTTT.

The chain has TRBV9 and TRBJ2-1, with a weak D call TRBD1 (6 bases). Looked up from germline, CDR1 is SGDLS and CDR2 is YYNGEE. V lost 3 bases to trimming and J lost 12 bases, with 25 bases between them. This CDR3 contains 16 residues. The CDR3 is CASSGPKQGPASLQFF. DNA for the CDR3: TGTGCCAGCAGCGGACCAAAGCAGGGGCCAGCTAGTTTGCAGTTCTTC.

The chain couples TRBV6-4 to TRBJ2-1; weak D call: TRBD2 (5 bases). Germline V CDR1 and CDR2: MRHNA, SNTAGT. The CDR3 runs 15 residues. The V end was cut by 2 bases, the J end by 0 bases, with 8 bases between. CDR3 nucleotide sequence: TGTGCCAGCAGTGACCCCGGACTCTCCTACAATGAGCAGTTCTTC. Protein product: CASSDPGLSYNEQFF.

CDR3 in DNA: TGTGCCTGGACCGGCCTAGCGGTCACCGGGGAGCTGTTTTTT. As protein: CAWTGLAVTGELFF. This rearrangement joins TRBV30 to TRBJ2-2; 7 nucleotides match TRBD2. Germline-derived CDR1 and CDR2 are GTSNPN and SVGIG (reference sequence). The CDR3 is 14 amino acids. The ends lost 4 bases at V and 4 bases at J; junction bases unmatched: 6. Complete variable domain (other parts from reference TRBV30 and TRBJ2-2): SQTIHQWPATLVQPVGSPLSLECTVEGTSNPNLYWYRQAAGRGLQLLFYSVGIGQISSEVPQNLSASRPQDRQFILSSKKLLLSDSGFYLCAWTGLAVTGELFFGEGSRLTVL.

The V and J genes are TRBV5-6 and TRBJ1-6; D gene unclear. Germline-derived CDR1 and CDR2 are SGHDT and YYEEEE. This CDR3 has 15 amino acids. V was shortened by 1 base and J by 9 bases, with 14 bases between the two germline ends. The CDR3 bases are TGTGCCAGCAGCTTGTATCCAGCATCGGGTTCACCCCTCCACTTT. Protein: CASSLYPASGSPLHF.